A single sample is the source of the 16 T cell receptor beta chains below, sequenced in a study of beta chain features in type 1 diabetes. Whole-study findings and limits: Shorter TCRB CDR3s, moderately but significantly so, marked every one of the four CD4+ subsets in Type 1 diabetes patients.

Their recognized antigens are unknown. Sequenced material consisted of expressed TCRB transcripts (all of the isolated RNA was reverse transcribed). Generated by immunoSEQ multiplex PCR, the TCRdb table keeps only in-frame clones and is missing some. There are 300,000 to 400,000 clones in the sample; roughly 9.8% occur only once, and over 0.45% lies in the top ten. The sample was central memory CD4+ T cells from blood. Receptors were obtained from a man aged 25-40 years with type 1 diabetes.

This clone was counted between two and nine times. This rearrangement joins TRBV5-1 to TRBJ2-5; TRBD2 might be the D (6 bases). This CDR3 contains 14 residues. Germline V gene lookup returns CDR1 SGHRS and CDR2 YFSETQ. V lost 4 bases and J 4 bases, leaving 14 bases between the germline ends. Here the CDR3 DNA reads TGCGCCAGCAGCCCCACGGGACTCGCAGAGACCCAGTACTTC. Amino acids: CASSPTGLAETQYF.

The J gene is TRBJ2-2, the V gene TRBV7-3; D is perhaps TRBD1 (6 bases). This CDR3 has 15 amino acids. Germline lookup yields CDR1 SGHTA and CDR2 FQGTGA. V lost 2 bases to trimming and J lost 6 bases, with 13 bases between them. CDR3 nucleotide sequence: TGTGCCAGCAGCTTAGTCCCTTCAGGGGCCGGGGAGCTGTTTTTT. This sequence encodes CASSLVPSGAGELFF.

This clone was seen at least ten times. The chain has TRBV19 and TRBJ1-5; TRBD1 is a possible D gene (5 bases). The CDR3 has 14 residues. Germline V gives CDR1 LNHDA, CDR2 SQIVND (reference sequence). V was shortened by 5 bases and J by 3 bases, with 11 bases between the two germline ends. CDR3: CASSSGRINQPQHF. The CDR3 region has the DNA TGTGCCAGTAGTTCGGGACGGATCAATCAGCCCCAGCATTTT.

The CDR3 DNA reads TGTGCCAGCAGCGAGTCCGGGACAGGGGGCTACTACGAGCAGTACTTC. Its translation: CASSESGTGGYYEQYF. This chain connects TRBV5-8 to TRBJ2-7; 12 nucleotides align to TRBD1. The CDR3 loop spans 16 amino acids. Losses at the gene ends were 4 bases for V and 3 bases for J; bases not matched to a gene: 8. Germline V gives CDR1 SGHTS, CDR2 YDEGEE.

This clone was detected a few times. The chain combines TRBV5-6 with TRBJ2-3; TRBD1 is a possible D gene (6 bases). Trimming left V 0 bases short and J 0 bases short, with 14 bases between. From germline, CDR1 is SGHDT and CDR2 YYEEEE. CDR3 length: 17 amino acids. The CDR3 sequence is CASSLGLYRDSTDTQYF. The DNA of the CDR3 is TGTGCCAGCAGCTTGGGACTCTACAGGGATAGCACAGATACGCAGTATTTT.

The gene calls are TRBV6-1 and TRBJ2-1; 10 bases map to TRBD2. This CDR3 has 15 amino acids. Germline-derived CDR1 and CDR2 are MNHNS and SASEGT. J gave up 6 bases and V 6 bases, and 8 bases lay outside the gene matches. CDR3 in amino acids: CASSSGTSVRNEQFF. The CDR3 DNA reads as TGTGCCAGCAGCTCCGGGACTAGCGTTCGCAATGAGCAGTTCTTC.

The rearrangement links TRBV5-1 to TRBJ2-1; either TRBD1 or TRBD2 may fit D (5 bases each). Germline V gives CDR1 SGHRS, CDR2 YFSETQ. Trimming removed 7 bases from V and 2 bases from J, with 16 bases in between. The CDR3 contains 15 residues. The CDR3 DNA reads TGCGCCAGCGGGTTAATGGGGGAAGCCTACAATGAGCAGTTCTTC. It specifies CASGLMGEAYNEQFF.

This clone has only a few counts. The chain uses TRBV11-2 and TRBJ1-2, with 9 bases aligning to TRBD1. V lost 4 bases, J lost 7 bases, and 4 bases stayed unmatched. Germline V gives CDR1 SGHAT, CDR2 FQNNGV. The CDR3 loop spans 13 amino acids. The CDR3 coding sequence is TGTGCCAGCAGCTGGACAGGGGAGTCTGGCTACACCTTC. It yields the protein CASSWTGESGYTF.

This clone occurred a few times. The chain carries TRBV11-3 and TRBJ2-1; TRBD2 matches 7 bases. The CDR3 spans 12 residues. Looked up from germline, CDR1 is SGHNT and CDR2 is YENEEA. V shed 5 bases, J shed 10 bases, and the junction held 5 bases outside the gene matches. CDR3 sequence reads: CASSTTSVEQFF. The CDR3 nucleotides read TGTGCCAGCAGCACCACTAGCGTAGAGCAGTTCTTC. Using reference TRBV11-3 and TRBJ2-1 for the parts outside the CDR3, the full variable domain is EAGVVQSPRYKIIEKKQPVAFWCNPISGHNTLYWYLQNLGQGPELLIRYENEEAVDDSQLPKDRFSAERLKGVDSTLKIQPAELGDSAVYLCASSTTSVEQFFGPGTRLTVL.

This clone was observed a few times. CDR3 amino acids: CASSFTGGTEAFF. The CDR3, as DNA: TGTGCCAGCAGCTTCACAGGGGGGACTGAAGCTTTCTTT. V is TRBV11-3 and J is TRBJ1-1; 8 bases fit TRBD1. The CDR3 is made up of 13 amino acids. Germline CDR1 is SGHNT and CDR2 is YENEEA. V shed 3 bases, J shed 5 bases, and the junction held 2 bases outside the gene matches.

This chain links TRBV19 with TRBJ2-1; D is unclear. This CDR3 has 13 amino acids. Per the germline V gene, CDR1 is LNHDA and CDR2 is SQIVND (reference sequence). The V and J ends lost 2 bases and 10 bases respectively, with 12 bases between them. As DNA, the CDR3 is TGTGCCAGTAGTATACCCTCGCCGCCGGAGCAGTTCTTC. This translates into CASSIPSPPEQFF.

A few counts support this clone. The chain couples TRBV7-2 to TRBJ2-1; TRBD2 aligns across 12 bases. The CDR3 consists of 16 residues. V shed 5 bases, J shed 6 bases, and the junction held 8 bases outside the gene matches. CDR1 is SGHTA, CDR2 FQGNSA, per germline. The CDR3 sequence is CASSPSLAGGGNEQFF. CDR3 DNA: TGTGCCAGCAGCCCCAGCCTAGCGGGAGGGGGCAATGAGCAGTTCTTC.

This clone was counted a few times. The V and J genes are TRBV7-2 and TRBJ2-3; D remains ambiguous. V was clipped by 5 bases and J by 6 bases, with 6 bases between them. Germline V gene data show CDR1 as SGHTA and CDR2 as FQGNSA. The length of the CDR3 is 11 residues. This CDR3 is CASSQTDTQYF. The CDR3 DNA reads as TGTGCCAGCAGCCAAACCGATACGCAGTATTTT.

This clone has just a few counts. Other DNA sequences of this sample code for an identical CDR3. The CDR3, as DNA: TGCGCCAGCAGCCAAGAGAACGGCTATGAAGCTTTCTTT. As protein: CASSQENGYEAFF. The rearrangement links TRBV4-3 to TRBJ1-1; no clear D gene. The CDR3 runs to 13 residues. The germline V and J ends were trimmed by 0 bases and 7 bases, with 9 bases remaining between them. Germline CDR1 is LGHNA and CDR2 is YSLEER.

The chain recombines TRBV6-5 with TRBJ1-6; 8 nucleotides match TRBD1. Per germline, CDR1 MNHEY and CDR2 SVGAGI. V shed 1 base, J shed 7 bases, and the junction held 6 bases outside the gene matches. There are 16 residues in the CDR3. CDR3 protein: CASSYFAGQGNSPLHF. The CDR3 region has the DNA TGTGCCAGCAGTTACTTCGCTGGACAGGGCAATTCACCCCTCCACTTT.

The chain joins TRBV9 to TRBJ2-6; 8 bases are shared with TRBD2. The CDR3 is made up of 16 amino acids. Germline assignment: CDR1 SGDLS and CDR2 YYNGEE. V was clipped by 0 bases and J by 3 bases; unmatched bases: 2. CDR3 in amino acids: CASSVAAGGGANVLTF. The CDR3, as DNA: TGTGCCAGCAGCGTAGCGGCGGGAGGTGGGGCCAACGTCCTGACTTTC.